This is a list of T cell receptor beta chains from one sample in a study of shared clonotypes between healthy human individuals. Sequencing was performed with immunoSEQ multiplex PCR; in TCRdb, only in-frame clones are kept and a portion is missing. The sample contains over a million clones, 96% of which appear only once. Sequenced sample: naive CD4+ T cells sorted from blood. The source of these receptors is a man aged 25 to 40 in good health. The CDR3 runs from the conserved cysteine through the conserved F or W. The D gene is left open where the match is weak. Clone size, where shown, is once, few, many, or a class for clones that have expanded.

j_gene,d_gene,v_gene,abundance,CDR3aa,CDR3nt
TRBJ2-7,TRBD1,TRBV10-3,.,CAISGTGDLYEQYF,TGTGCCATCAGCGGGACAGGGGACCTCTACGAGCAGTACTTC
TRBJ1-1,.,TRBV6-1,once,CASSGHRMNTEAFF,TGTGCCAGCAGTGGCCATAGGATGAACACTGAAGCTTTCTTT
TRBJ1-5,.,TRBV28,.,CANSGQGGQPQHF,TGTGCCAACAGTGGGCAGGGCGGTCAGCCCCAGCATTTT
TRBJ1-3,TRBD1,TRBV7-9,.,CASSLRGQPFSGNTIYF,TGTGCCAGCAGCTTAAGGGGACAGCCGTTCTCTGGAAACACCATATATTTT
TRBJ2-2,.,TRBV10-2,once,CASSESGGANTGELFF,TGCGCCAGCAGTGAGTCAGGCGGGGCGAACACCGGGGAGCTGTTTTTT
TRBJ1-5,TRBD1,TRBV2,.,CASSITGGLYQPQHF,TGTGCCAGCAGCATAACAGGGGGCCTCTATCAGCCCCAGCATTTT
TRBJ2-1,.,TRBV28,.,CASRGFGGPEFF,TGTGCCAGCAGGGGGTTTGGCGGCCCCGAGTTCTTC
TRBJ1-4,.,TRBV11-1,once,CASSFNSAGEKLFF,TGTGCCAGCAGCTTTAACTCGGCGGGCGAAAAACTGTTTTTT
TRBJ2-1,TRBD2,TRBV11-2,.,CASSLARLLASSYNEQFF,TGTGCCAGCAGCTTAGCCAGACTACTAGCGTCTTCCTACAATGAGCAGTTCTTC
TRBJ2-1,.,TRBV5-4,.,CASSFPLGDGGWNEQFF,TGTGCCAGCAGCTTCCCCTTGGGGGATGGGGGATGGAATGAGCAGTTCTTC
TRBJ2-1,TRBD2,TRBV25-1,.,CASSEVGASGRRQFF,TGTGCCAGCAGTGAAGTGGGAGCTAGCGGGAGAAGGCAGTTCTTC
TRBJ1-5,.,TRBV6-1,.,CASSEQLTMASHF,TGTGCCAGCAGTGAACAATTGACGATGGCCTCGCATTTT
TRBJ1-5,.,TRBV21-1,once,CASSSRDRANQPQHF,TGTGCCAGCAGCTCCCGGGACAGGGCGAATCAGCCCCAGCATTTT
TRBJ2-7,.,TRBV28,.,CASSSPAYEQYF,TGTGCCAGCTCCTCTCCGGCCTACGAGCAGTACTTC
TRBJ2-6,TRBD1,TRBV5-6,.,CASSRVGQGASGANVLTF,TGTGCCAGCAGCCGGGTAGGGCAGGGGGCTTCTGGGGCCAACGTCCTGACTTTC
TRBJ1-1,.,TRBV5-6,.,CASSWGPFMNTEAFF,TGTGCCAGCAGCTGGGGACCGTTCATGAACACTGAAGCTTTCTTT
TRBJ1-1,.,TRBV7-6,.,CASSLGGRGVGHTEAFF,TGTGCCAGCAGCTTAGGAGGAAGAGGGGTCGGACACACTGAAGCTTTCTTT
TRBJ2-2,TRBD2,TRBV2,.,CASTGLAGNTGELFF,TGTGCCAGCACAGGACTAGCGGGAAACACCGGGGAGCTGTTTTTT
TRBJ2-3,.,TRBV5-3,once,CARSLNSLPDTQYF,TGTGCCAGAAGCTTGAACTCCCTCCCAGATACGCAGTATTTT
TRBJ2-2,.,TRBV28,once,CASSFGFGGELFF,TGTGCCAGCAGTTTCGGGTTTGGCGGGGAGCTGTTTTTT
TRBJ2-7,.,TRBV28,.,CASSPGAEPTNYEQYF,TGTGCCAGCAGTCCTGGGGCGGAACCAACCAATTACGAGCAGTACTTC
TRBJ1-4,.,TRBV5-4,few,CASSLDGSNEKLFF,TGTGCCAGCAGCCTAGACGGAAGTAATGAAAAACTGTTTTTT
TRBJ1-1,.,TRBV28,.,CASSLDTEAFF,TGTGCCAGCAGTTTGGACACTGAAGCTTTCTTT
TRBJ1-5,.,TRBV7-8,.,CASSLVRNQPQHF,TGTGCCAGCAGCTTAGTGAGGAATCAGCCCCAGCATTTT
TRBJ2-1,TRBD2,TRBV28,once,CASSFLAGGYGNEQFF,TGTGCCAGCAGTTTTTTAGCGGGAGGGTATGGCAATGAGCAGTTCTTC
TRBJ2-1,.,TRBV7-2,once,CASSLGWGTYNEQFF,TGTGCCAGCAGCTTGGGTTGGGGGACCTACAATGAGCAGTTCTTC
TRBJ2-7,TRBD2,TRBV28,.,CASSPQSGIEGEQYF,TGTGCCAGCAGTCCTCAGAGCGGGATAGAGGGCGAGCAGTACTTC
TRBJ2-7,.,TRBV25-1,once,CASSDHRRGDYEQYF,TGTGCCAGCAGTGACCATAGGAGGGGCGACTACGAGCAGTACTTC
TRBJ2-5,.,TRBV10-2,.,CASSGQKAQYF,TGCGCCAGCAGCGGCCAAAAGGCCCAGTACTTC
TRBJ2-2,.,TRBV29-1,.,CSVDKRNTGELFF,TGCAGCGTTGATAAGCGGAACACCGGGGAGCTGTTTTTT
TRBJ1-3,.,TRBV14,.,CASRGDDNTIYF,TGTGCCAGCAGGGGGGATGACAACACCATATATTTT
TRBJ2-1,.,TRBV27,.,CASSLSGVARYNEQFF,TGTGCCAGCAGTTTATCTGGGGTCGCCCGATACAATGAGCAGTTCTTC
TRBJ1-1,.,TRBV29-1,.,CSVRRGDGRRNTEAFF,TGCAGCGTCAGAAGGGGGGATGGCCGCCGGAACACTGAAGCTTTCTTT
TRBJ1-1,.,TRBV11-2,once,CASSPGTSNTEAFF,TGTGCCAGCAGCCCGGGGACTTCGAACACTGAAGCTTTCTTT
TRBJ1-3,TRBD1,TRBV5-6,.,CASSQPTGRGNTIYF,TGTGCCAGCAGCCAGCCGACAGGGCGCGGAAACACCATATATTTT